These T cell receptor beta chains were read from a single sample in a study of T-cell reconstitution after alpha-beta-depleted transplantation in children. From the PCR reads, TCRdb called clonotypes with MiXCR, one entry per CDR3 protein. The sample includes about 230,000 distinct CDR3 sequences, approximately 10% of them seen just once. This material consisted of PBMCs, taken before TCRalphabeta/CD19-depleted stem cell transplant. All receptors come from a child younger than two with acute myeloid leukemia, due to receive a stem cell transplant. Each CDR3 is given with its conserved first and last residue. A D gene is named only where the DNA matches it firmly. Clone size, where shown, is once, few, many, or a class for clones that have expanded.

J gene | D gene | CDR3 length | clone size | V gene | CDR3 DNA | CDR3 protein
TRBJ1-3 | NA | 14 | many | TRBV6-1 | TGTGCCAGCAGTGAAGCAGGGATGGGAAACACCATATATTTT | CASSEAGMGNTIYF
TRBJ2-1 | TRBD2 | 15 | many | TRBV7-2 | TGTGCCAGCAGCCCGGGACTAGCGGGATTCAATGAGCAGTTCTTC | CASSPGLAGFNEQFF
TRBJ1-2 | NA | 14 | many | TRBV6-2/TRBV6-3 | TGTGCCAGCAGAACCGCGGACAGCCTCTATGGCTACACCTTC | CASRTADSLYGYTF
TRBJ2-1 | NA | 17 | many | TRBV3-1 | TGTGCCAGCAGCCAAGATCTCATGAGAGGGCCGTACAATGAGCAGTTCTTC | CASSQDLMRGPYNEQFF
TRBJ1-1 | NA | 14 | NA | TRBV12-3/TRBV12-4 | TGCACCAGCAGCCCCACTGTGGGGGCCGTTGAAGCTTTCTTT | CTSSPTVGAVEAFF
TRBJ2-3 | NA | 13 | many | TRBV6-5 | TGTGCCAGCAGTTCCCGAACCACAGATACGCAGTATTTT | CASSSRTTDTQYF
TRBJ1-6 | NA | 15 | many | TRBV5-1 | TGCGCCAGCAGTTCCCAGGGATTCTATAATTCACCCCTCCACTTT | CASSSQGFYNSPLHF
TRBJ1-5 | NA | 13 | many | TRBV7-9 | TGTGGGATAGCATGGGGGGCCGATCAGCCCCAGCATTTT | CGIAWGADQPQHF
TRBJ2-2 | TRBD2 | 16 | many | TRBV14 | TGTGCCAGCAGCCAACAACTAGCGGGGAACACCGGGGAGCTGTTTTTT | CASSQQLAGNTGELFF
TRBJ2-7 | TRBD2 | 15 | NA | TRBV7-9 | TGTGCCAGCAGCAGGACTAGCGGGAGCTCCTACGTGCAGTACTTC | CASSRTSGSSYVQYF
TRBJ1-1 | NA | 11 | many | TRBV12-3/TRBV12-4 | TGTGCCAGCAGTTTAGAGACGGGGGCTTTCTTT | CASSLETGAFF
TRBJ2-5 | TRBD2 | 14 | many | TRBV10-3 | TGTGCCATCAGTGAGGGCGGGAGTCAAGAGACCCAGTACTTC | CAISEGGSQETQYF
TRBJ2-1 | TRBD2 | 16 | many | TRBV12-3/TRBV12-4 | TGTGCCAGCAGTTTGGGACTAGCGGGCCTCTACAATGAGCGGTTCTTC | CASSLGLAGLYNERFF
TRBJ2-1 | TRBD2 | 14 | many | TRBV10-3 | TGTGCCATCAGGGGAAGCGGGGGTTACAATGAGCAGTTCTTC | CAIRGSGGYNEQFF
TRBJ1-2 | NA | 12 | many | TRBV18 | TGTGCCAGCTCACCAAATCGGGAGTTTCCACTCTTC | CASSPNREFPLF
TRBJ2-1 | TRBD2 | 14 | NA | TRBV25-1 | TGTGCCAGCTCTACTAGCGGGAGCTACAATGAGCAGTTCTTC | CASSTSGSYNEQFF
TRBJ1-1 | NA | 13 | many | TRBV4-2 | TGTGCCAGCAGCCAGTTACACAGGACTGAAGCTTTCTTT | CASSQLHRTEAFF
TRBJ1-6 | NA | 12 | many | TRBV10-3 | TGTGCCATCAGTGGGTATAATTCACCCCTCCACTTT | CAISGYNSPLHF
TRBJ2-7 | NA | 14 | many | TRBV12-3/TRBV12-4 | TGTGCCAGCAGTTTAGGGATTAAGGACTACGAGCAGTACTTC | CASSLGIKDYEQYF
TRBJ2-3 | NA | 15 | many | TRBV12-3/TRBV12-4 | TGTGCCAGCAGCCCGGGACACCTAACCCTAGATACGCAGTATTTT | CASSPGHLTLDTQYF